Listed here are 10 T cell receptor beta chains from one sample, sequenced in a study of response to subunit inactivated influenza vaccine. TCRdb independently ran MiXCR on the RT-PCR reads; one entry per CDR3 protein. In the table there are roughly 700,000 distinct CDR3 sequences, about 15% of which are singletons. The starting material was PBMCs from blood, obtained approximately 15 days before vaccination. The receptors shown here come from a man aged 50-60 years who received an inactivated influenza vaccine.

V is TRBV15 and J is TRBJ2-7, with 9 bases lining up with TRBD2. Germline V gene lookup returns CDR1 LNHNV and CDR2 YYDKDF (reference sequence). CDR3 size: 15 residues. The trim removed 2 bases at V and 2 bases at J, leaving 4 bases unmatched. The CDR3 DNA reads TGTGCCACCAGCAGAAGGCGGGAGGGCCCCTACGAGCAGTACTTC. Its translation: CATSRRREGPYEQYF.

This clonotype appeared a few times. This sequence joins TRBV10-3 and TRBJ2-7, with TRBD1 matching 12 bases. Unmatched junction bases numbered 5, after V lost 9 bases and J lost 5 bases. This CDR3 has 13 residues. Germline lookup yields CDR1 ENHRY and CDR2 SYGVKD. CDR3 DNA sequence: TGTGCCATTCCGGGACAGGGGGCCAACGAGCAGTACTTC. It specifies CAIPGQGANEQYF.

The chain combines TRBV5-1 with TRBJ2-1; D gene unclear. Trimming stripped 2 bases from V and 5 bases from J, with 8 bases between. This CDR3 contains 13 residues. Germline values: CDR1 SGHRS, CDR2 YFSETQ. CDR3 loop: CASSFSGDNEQFF. CDR3 sequence (DNA): TGCGCCAGCAGCTTCTCTGGGGACAATGAGCAGTTCTTC.

This clonotype was seen a handful of times. The chain recombines TRBV20-1 with TRBJ1-2, with TRBD1 as a possible D gene (6 bases). This CDR3 region has 12 residues. Trimming took off 3 bases at V and 4 bases at J, with 9 bases between the two ends. CDR1 is DFQATT, CDR2 SNEGSKA, per germline (reference sequence). The CDR3 nucleotides read TGCAGTGCTAGTAAGGACAGCTATGGCTACACCTTC. It specifies CSASKDSYGYTF.

V is TRBV7-9 and J is TRBJ1-5; 9 bases are shared with TRBD1. The germline V gene encodes CDR1 SEHNR and CDR2 FQNEAQ (reference sequence). Trimming cost V 5 bases and J 6 bases; bases outside gene matches: 14. The CDR3 length is 17 residues. The CDR3 reads CASSHTGGAESAQPQHF. Written as DNA, the CDR3 is TGTGCCAGCAGCCATACAGGGGGCGCTGAAAGCGCTCAGCCCCAGCATTTT.

The chain combines TRBV18 with TRBJ2-7, with TRBD1 matching 8 bases. Germline CDR1 is KGHSH and CDR2 is LQKENI. V shed 2 bases, J shed 0 bases, and the junction held 6 bases outside the gene matches. This CDR3 spans 16 amino acids. CDR3 DNA: TGTGCCAGCTCACCAGTCACAGGGGGGAGCTCCTACGAGCAGTACTTC. It translates to CASSPVTGGSSYEQYF.

This clonotype was recorded a few times. This rearrangement joins TRBV7-9 to TRBJ2-5, with a possible D match to TRBD2 (5 bases). Germline V lookup: CDR1 SEHNR, CDR2 FQNEAQ (reference sequence). Trimming took off 2 bases at V and 1 base at J, with 8 bases between the two ends. This CDR3 has 14 residues. CDR3 protein: CASSLSLAQETQYF. The CDR3 coding sequence is TGTGCCAGCAGCTTAAGCCTAGCCCAAGAGACCCAGTACTTC.

V is TRBV20-1 and J is TRBJ2-7; TRBD2 matches at 11 bases. CDR1 and CDR2 from the germline V gene are DFQATT and SNEGSKA (reference sequence). V trimming: 3 bases; J trimming: 0 bases; junction bases outside the gene matches: 4. This CDR3 contains 15 residues. The CDR3 DNA sequence: TGCAGTGCTAGTATAGCGGGAGGGCCCTCCTACGAGCAGTACTTC. Its translation: CSASIAGGPSYEQYF.

The chain couples TRBV5-1 to TRBJ2-1, with 14 bases aligning to TRBD2. The CDR3 is 15 amino acids. Per germline, CDR1 SGHRS and CDR2 YFSETQ. Germline trimming cut 4 bases from V and 9 bases from J; bases unmatched to any gene: 6. CDR3 coding DNA: TGCGCCAGCAGCCCGGGACTAGCGGGAGAAGGTGAGCAGTTCTTC. The encoded protein is CASSPGLAGEGEQFF.

Only a few counts were recorded for this clonotype. The V gene is TRBV28, the J gene TRBJ2-5; TRBD2 might be the D (5 bases). Germline CDR1 reads MDHEN; CDR2 reads SYDVKM. V lost 6 bases and J lost 5, with 13 bases in between. The CDR3 extends over 13 amino acids. The DNA for the CDR3 is TGTGCCAGCAGACAGAGCGGCCCCGAGACCCAGTACTTC. The encoded protein is CASRQSGPETQYF.